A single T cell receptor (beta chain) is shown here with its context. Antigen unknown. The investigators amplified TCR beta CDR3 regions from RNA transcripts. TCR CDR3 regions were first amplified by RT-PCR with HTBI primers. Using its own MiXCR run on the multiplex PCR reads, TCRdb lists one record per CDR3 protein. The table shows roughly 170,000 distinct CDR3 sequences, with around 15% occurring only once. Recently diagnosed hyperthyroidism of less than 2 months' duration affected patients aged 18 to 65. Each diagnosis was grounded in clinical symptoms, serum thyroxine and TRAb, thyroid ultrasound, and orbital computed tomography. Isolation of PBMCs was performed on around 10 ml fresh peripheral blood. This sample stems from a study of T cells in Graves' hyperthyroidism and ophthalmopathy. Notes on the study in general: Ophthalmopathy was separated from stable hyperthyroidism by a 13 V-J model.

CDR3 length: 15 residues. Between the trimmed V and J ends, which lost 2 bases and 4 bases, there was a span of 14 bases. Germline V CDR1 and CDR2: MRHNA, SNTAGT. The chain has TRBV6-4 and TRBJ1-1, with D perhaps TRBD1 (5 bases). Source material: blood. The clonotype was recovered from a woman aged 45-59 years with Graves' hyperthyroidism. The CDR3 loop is CASSDGGGESTEAFF. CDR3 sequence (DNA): TGTGCCAGCAGTGACGGGGGGGGGGAGAGCACTGAAGCTTTCTTT.